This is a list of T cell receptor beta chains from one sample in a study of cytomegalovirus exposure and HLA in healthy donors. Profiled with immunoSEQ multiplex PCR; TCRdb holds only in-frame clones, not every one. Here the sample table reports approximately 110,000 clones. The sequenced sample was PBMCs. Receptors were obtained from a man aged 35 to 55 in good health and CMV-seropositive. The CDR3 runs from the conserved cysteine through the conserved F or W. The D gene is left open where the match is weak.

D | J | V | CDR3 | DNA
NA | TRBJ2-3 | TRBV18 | CASSGTGFTDTQYF | TGTGCCAGCTCAGGGACTGGATTCACAGATACGCAGTATTTT
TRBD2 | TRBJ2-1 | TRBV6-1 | CAAWILGLEINEQFF | TGTGCCGCGTGGATTTTGGGACTAGAGATCAATGAGCAGTTCTTC
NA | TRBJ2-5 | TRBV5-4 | CASSPRQGGLETQYF | TGTGCCAGCAGCCCCCGACAGGGAGGTTTAGAGACCCAGTACTTC
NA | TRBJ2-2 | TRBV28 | CASSYGGGRSGELFF | TGTGCCAGCAGTTATGGGGGGGGGCGCTCCGGGGAGCTGTTTTTT
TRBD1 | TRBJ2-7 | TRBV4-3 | CASSQDKQGYSYEQYF | TGCGCCAGCAGCCAAGATAAACAGGGGTACTCCTACGAGCAGTACTTC
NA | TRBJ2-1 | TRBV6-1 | CASSEGTSRNEQFF | TGTGCCAGCAGTGAAGGTACATCCCGCAATGAGCAGTTCTTC
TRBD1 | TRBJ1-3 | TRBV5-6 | CASSFGTGGFSGNTIYF | TGTGCCAGCAGCTTCGGAACAGGGGGCTTTTCAGGAAACACCATATATTTT
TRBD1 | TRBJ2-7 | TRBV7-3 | CASSSDRGYEQYF | TGTGCCAGCAGCTCCGACAGGGGTTACGAGCAGTACTTC
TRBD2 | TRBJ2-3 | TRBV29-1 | CSVIAGGDTQYF | TGCAGCGTGATCGCGGGGGGCGATACGCAGTATTTT
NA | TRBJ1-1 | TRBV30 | CAWSVHNTAFTEAFF | TGTGCCTGGAGTGTCCACAACACCGCATTCACTGAAGCTTTCTTT
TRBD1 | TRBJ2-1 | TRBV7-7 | CASSLRQGNEQFF | TGTGCTAGCAGCCTCAGACAGGGGAATGAGCAGTTCTTC
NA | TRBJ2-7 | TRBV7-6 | CASSLLSGKTTHEQYF | TGTGCCAGCAGCTTACTGTCCGGGAAGACGACCCACGAGCAGTACTTC
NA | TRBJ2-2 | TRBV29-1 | CSAQNPVNTGELFF | TGCAGCGCCCAAAACCCAGTGAACACCGGGGAGCTGTTTTTT
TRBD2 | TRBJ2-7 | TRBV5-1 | CASSPGLAGGTPYEQYF | TGCGCCAGCAGCCCGGGACTAGCGGGAGGGACCCCCTACGAGCAGTACTTC
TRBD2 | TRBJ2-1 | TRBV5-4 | CASSLGLAGDEQFF | TGTGCCAGCAGCTTAGGACTAGCGGGAGATGAGCAGTTCTTC
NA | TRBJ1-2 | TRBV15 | CATSRDGRGRGYTF | TGTGCCACCAGCAGAGATGGAAGAGGGAGAGGCTACACCTTC
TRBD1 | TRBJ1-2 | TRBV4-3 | CASSQDLFGQGNGYTF | TGCGCCAGCAGCCAAGATCTATTCGGACAGGGCAATGGCTACACCTTC
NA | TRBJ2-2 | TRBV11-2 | CASNSRSNTGELFF | TGTGCCAGCAACTCACGGTCGAACACCGGGGAGCTGTTTTTT
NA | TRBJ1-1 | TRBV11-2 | CASSSTGRLAPEAFF | TGTGCCAGCAGCTCGACAGGACGCCTGGCCCCTGAAGCTTTCTTT
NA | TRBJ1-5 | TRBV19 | CASSMGHRRDQPQHF | TGTGCCAGTAGTATGGGCCACCGGCGGGATCAGCCCCAGCATTTT
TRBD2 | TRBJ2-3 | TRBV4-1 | CASSQGEGASDTQYF | TGCGCCAGCAGCCAAGGGGAGGGAGCGTCTGATACGCAGTATTTT
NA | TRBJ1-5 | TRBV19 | CASSSDGVSNQPQHF | TGTGCCAGTAGTTCCGACGGGGTAAGCAATCAGCCCCAGCATTTT
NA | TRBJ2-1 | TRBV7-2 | CASSPPGGVGHNEQFF | TGTGCCAGCAGCCCACCCGGCGGGGTCGGGCACAATGAGCAGTTCTTC
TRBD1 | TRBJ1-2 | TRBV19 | CASTPGGYGYTF | TGTGCCAGTACCCCAGGGGGCTATGGCTACACCTTC
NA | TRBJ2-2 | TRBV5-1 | CASSQQEGRNTGELFF | TGCGCCAGCAGCCAACAGGAGGGGAGAAACACCGGGGAGCTGTTTTTT
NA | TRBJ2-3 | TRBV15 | CATSGNRDTQYF | TGTGCCACCAGCGGGAACAGGGATACGCAGTATTTT
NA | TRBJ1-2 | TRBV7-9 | CASSNLRQPSNYGYTF | TGTGCCAGCAGCAACCTACGACAGCCTTCTAACTATGGCTACACCTTC
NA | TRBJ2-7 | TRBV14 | CASSSVGRAGYEQYF | TGTGCCAGCAGCTCGGTCGGCAGGGCCGGCTACGAGCAGTACTTC
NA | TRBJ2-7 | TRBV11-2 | CASGFAEGEQYF | TGTGCCAGCGGCTTTGCGGAAGGCGAGCAGTACTTC
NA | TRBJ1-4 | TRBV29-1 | CSGGHSEKLFF | TGCAGCGGGGGACATTCTGAAAAACTGTTTTTT
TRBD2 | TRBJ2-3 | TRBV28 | CASRQTSGSTDTQYF | TGTGCCAGCAGACAAACTAGCGGGAGCACAGATACGCAGTATTTT
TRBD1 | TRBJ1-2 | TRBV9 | CASSAGTGGLTTF | TGTGCCAGCAGCGCCGGGACAGGGGGTCTCACCACCTTC
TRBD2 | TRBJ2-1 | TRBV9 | CASSVLSGSSYNEQFF | TGTGCCAGCAGCGTATTAAGCGGGAGCTCCTACAATGAGCAGTTCTTC
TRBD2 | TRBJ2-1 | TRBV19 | CASSSRLAGSSYNEQFF | TGTGCCAGTAGTAGTAGACTAGCGGGTAGCTCCTACAATGAGCAGTTCTTC
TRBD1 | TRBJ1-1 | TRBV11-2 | CASSPTGTGGANTEAFF | TGTGCCAGCAGCCCAACGGGGACAGGGGGCGCGAACACTGAAGCTTTCTTT
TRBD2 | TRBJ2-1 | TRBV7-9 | CASLSASGREDEQFF | TGTGCCAGCCTCTCGGCTAGCGGGAGGGAGGACGAGCAGTTCTTC
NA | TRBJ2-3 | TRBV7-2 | CASSFYSSSTDTQYF | TGTGCCAGCAGCTTCTACTCTTCTAGCACAGATACGCAGTATTTT
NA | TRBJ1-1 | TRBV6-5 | CASSTRTGDTEAFF | TGTGCCAGCAGTACTCGGACTGGGGACACTGAAGCTTTCTTT
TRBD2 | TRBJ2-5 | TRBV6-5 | CASRRLAGGSETQYF | TGTGCCAGCAGAAGACTAGCGGGAGGTTCAGAGACCCAGTACTTC
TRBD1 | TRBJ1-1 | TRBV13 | CASSRDRAEAFF | TGTGCCAGCAGCCGGGACAGGGCTGAAGCTTTCTTT
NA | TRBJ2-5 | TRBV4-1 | CASSQEIWRDQETQYF | TGCGCCAGCAGCCAAGAGATCTGGCGGGACCAAGAGACCCAGTACTTC
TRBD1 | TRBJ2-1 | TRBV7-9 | CASSYQQGIVNEQFF | TGTGCCAGCAGCTACCAACAGGGGATAGTCAATGAGCAGTTCTTC
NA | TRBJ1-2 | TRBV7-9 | CASSLIDSDGGYTF | TGTGCCAGCAGCTTAATCGACTCTGACGGGGGCTACACCTTC
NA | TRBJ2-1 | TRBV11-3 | CASSQSYGSSYNEQFF | TGTGCCAGCAGCCAAAGTTACGGGAGCTCCTACAATGAGCAGTTCTTC
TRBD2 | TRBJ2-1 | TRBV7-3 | CASSSSGSTYNEQFF | TGTGCCAGCAGCTCCAGCGGGAGTACGTACAATGAGCAGTTCTTC
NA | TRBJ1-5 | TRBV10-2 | CASSESYINQPQHF | TGCGCCAGCAGCGAGTCCTATATCAATCAGCCCCAGCATTTT
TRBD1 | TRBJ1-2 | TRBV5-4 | CASSHMGQGIYGYTF | TGTGCCAGCAGCCACATGGGACAGGGGATCTATGGCTACACCTTC
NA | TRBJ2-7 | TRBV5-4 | CASSLVPLSEQYF | TGTGCCAGCAGCTTGGTACCACTGAGCGAGCAGTACTTC
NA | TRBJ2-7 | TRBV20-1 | CSARVPEQYF | TGCAGTGCTAGGGTACCCGAGCAGTACTTC
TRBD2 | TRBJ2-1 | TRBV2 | CASSEVPRSGSINEQFF | TGTGCCAGCAGTGAAGTCCCGAGAAGCGGGAGTATAAATGAGCAGTTCTTC
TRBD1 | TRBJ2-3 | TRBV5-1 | CASSSTGDGPDTQYF | TGCGCCAGCAGCTCGACAGGGGACGGCCCAGATACGCAGTATTTT
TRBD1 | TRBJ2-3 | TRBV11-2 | CASSQGQMNTDTQYF | TGTGCCAGCAGCCAGGGACAGATGAACACAGATACGCAGTATTTT
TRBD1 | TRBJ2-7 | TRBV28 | CASIPGQGGREQYF | TGTGCCAGCATCCCGGGACAGGGGGGTCGCGAGCAGTACTTC
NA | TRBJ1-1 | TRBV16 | CASRQPNGEAFF | TGTGCCAGCAGACAGCCGAATGGTGAAGCTTTCTTT